One sample yielded the 29 T cell receptor beta chains listed below, sequenced in a study of blood T cells in healthy people across ages. PCR was performed a second time for about 6 to 11 cycles using a sample-barcoded 5' primer and a J-beta primer mix. TCRdb recomputed calls from the 5' RACE reads with MiXCR, one row per CDR3 protein. The sample yields more than 600,000 distinct CDR3 sequences, 25% seen once. These data are also associated with another study on T cells of mothers and their children.

The sample consisted of blood. The receptor source for this set is a boy between 10 and 17 years old in good health.

V and J are TRBV7-8 and TRBJ2-1; 7 bases map to TRBD1. Trimming cost V 5 bases and J 7 bases; bases outside gene matches: 8. The length of the CDR3 is 14 residues. CDR1 SGHVS and CDR2 FQNEAQ come from the germline V gene. The CDR3 loop reads CASSTDRVRNEQFF. In nucleotides, the CDR3 is TGTGCCAGCAGCACCGACAGGGTGAGAAATGAGCAGTTCTTC. Drawing the rest from reference TRBV7-8 and TRBJ2-1, the complete variable domain is GAGVSQSPRYKVAKRGQDVALRCDPISGHVSLFWYQQALGQGPEFLTYFQNEAQLDKSGLPSDRFFAERPEGSVSTLKIQRTQQEDSAVYLCASSTDRVRNEQFFGPGTRLTVL.

This clonotype showed up just a few times. The rearrangement links TRBV12-3 or TRBV12-4 to TRBJ2-5, with 10 bases that match TRBD1. The J call may not be correct, given that the DNA end is closer to TRBJ2-7. The CDR3 spans 14 residues. The CDR3 DNA sequence: TGTGCCAGCAGTTCGGACAGGGGGTGGTCCGAGCAGTACTTC. It codes for CASSSDRGWSEQYF.

The chain carries TRBV12-3 or TRBV12-4 and TRBJ1-4; TRBD1 is a possible D gene (6 bases). The CDR3 is 17 amino acids. The V and J ends lost 2 bases and 0 bases respectively, with 13 bases between them. The CDR3 loop is CASSLSGRGPTNEKLFF. The CDR3 nucleotides read TGTGCCAGCAGTTTAAGCGGCAGGGGCCCAACTAATGAAAAACTGTTTTTT.

This clonotype was detected ten times or more. The chain uses TRBV7-8 and TRBJ2-7; D may correspond to TRBD1 or TRBD2 (5 bases each). The CDR3 totals 15 residues. Germline CDR1 reads SGHVS; CDR2 reads FQNEAQ. The V and J ends lost 5 bases and 0 bases respectively, with 14 bases between them. In DNA, the CDR3 is TGTGCCAGCAGCCTGCATCAGGGACCCTCCTACGAGCAGTACTTC. This codes for CASSLHQGPSYEQYF.

The rearrangement links TRBV12-3 or TRBV12-4 to TRBJ2-7; D ambiguous. This CDR3 is built from 12 residues. V lost 3 bases, J lost 6 bases, and 9 bases lay in between. CDR3 in amino acids: CASSFQFSEQYF. CDR3 in DNA: TGTGCCAGCAGTTTTCAGTTCAGCGAGCAGTACTTC.

This clonotype occurred a few times. This sequence joins TRBV9 and TRBJ2-5, with 10 nucleotides matching TRBD2. CDR3 length: 16 amino acids. Germline CDR1 SGDLS, CDR2 YYNGEE. V was pared by 2 bases and J by 5 bases, with 9 bases of the junction left unmatched. The CDR3 sequence: CASSVSPAGGKETQYF. The CDR3 region has the DNA TGTGCCAGCAGCGTCTCTCCAGCGGGGGGGAAGGAGACCCAGTACTTC.

This clonotype was counted between two and nine times. The V and J genes are TRBV6-6 and TRBJ2-3; TRBD2 might be the D (5 bases). This CDR3 spans 15 amino acids. Germline CDR1 and CDR2: MNHNY and SVGAGI (reference sequence). The V end lost 0 bases, the J end lost 0 bases, and 7 bases lay between the germline ends. The CDR3 protein is CASSYSRTSTDTQYF. The DNA of the CDR3 is TGTGCCAGCAGTTACTCCCGGACTAGCACAGATACGCAGTATTTT.

Written as DNA, the CDR3 is TGTGCCAGCAGCTTGGATTCATTGGCGGGTAGCACAGATACGCAGTATTTT. Translating it yields CASSLDSLAGSTDTQYF. This chain connects TRBV5-6 to TRBJ2-3, with a possible D match to TRBD2 (5 bases). V lost 0 bases and J lost 0, with 14 bases in between. The CDR3 sequence is 17 residues long. CDR1 is SGHDT and CDR2 is YYEEEE in the germline V gene. Full variable domain (remainder filled in from reference TRBV5-6 and TRBJ2-3): DAGVTQSPTHLIKTRGQQVTLRCSPKSGHDTVSWYQQALGQGPQFIFQYYEEEERQRGNFPDRFSGHQFPNYSSELNVNALLLGDSALYLCASSLDSLAGSTDTQYFGPGTRLTVL.

The chain joins TRBV5-1 to TRBJ2-1; TRBD1 matches 8 bases. V trimming: 2 bases; J trimming: 7 bases; junction bases outside the gene matches: 5. The CDR3 contains 14 residues. Germline assignment: CDR1 SGHRS and CDR2 YFSETQ. CDR3 in DNA: TGCGCCAGCAGCTTCCGGACAGGGATGAATGAGCAGTTCTTC. Translation gives CASSFRTGMNEQFF. The full variable domain, with the rest looked up from reference TRBV5-1 and TRBJ2-1, is KAGVTQTPRYLIKTRGQQVTLSCSPISGHRSVSWYQQTPGQGLQFLFEYFSETQRNKGNFPGRFSGRQFSNSRSEMNVSTLELGDSALYLCASSFRTGMNEQFFGPGTRLTVL.

The chain links TRBV7-9 to TRBJ1-1; the D is unclear. This CDR3 has 14 residues. Germline-derived CDR1 and CDR2 are SEHNR and FQNEAQ (reference sequence). Between the trimmed V and J ends, which lost 1 base and 1 base, there was a span of 7 bases. The CDR3 DNA follows: TGTGCCAGCAGCTTAGTTGGGTGGAACACTGAAGCTTTCTTT. This translates into CASSLVGWNTEAFF.

The J gene is TRBJ2-1, the V gene TRBV24-1; 9 nucleotides agree with TRBD1. The CDR3 spans 16 residues. CDR1 and CDR2 (germline): KGHDR, SFDVKD. Unmatched junction bases numbered 6, after V lost 3 bases and J lost 4 bases. The CDR3 DNA reads as TGTGCCACCAGTGATGTGGGACAGGGAGTATACAATGAGCAGTTCTTC. Translation: CATSDVGQGVYNEQFF.

The V gene is TRBV6-5, the J gene TRBJ2-2, with D possibly TRBD2 on 6 matching bases. The germline CDR1 and CDR2 sequences are MNHEY and SVGAGI. CDR3 size: 15 residues. Trimming shortened V by 2 bases and J by 7 bases, and 14 bases separated the two germline ends. CDR3 in DNA: TGTGCCAGCAGTTACCAATCAACTAGCCGCGGGGAGCTGTTTTTT. Its protein product is CASSYQSTSRGELFF.

In DNA form, the CDR3 reads TGTGCCAGCAGCCACGGGGACGGAGGGGGCACTGAAGCTTTCTTT. It specifies CASSHGDGGGTEAFF. This chain links TRBV3-1 with TRBJ1-1; D might be TRBD1 (6 bases). Germline values: CDR1 LGHDT, CDR2 YNNKEL (reference sequence). V gave up 3 bases and J gave up 4 bases, with 15 bases separating them. The CDR3 consists of 15 residues.

This clonotype was detected a few times. V is TRBV7-8 and J is TRBJ2-5; 11 bases match TRBD2. In germline, CDR1 is SGHVS, CDR2 FQNEAQ. Unmatched junction bases numbered 9, after V lost 4 bases and J lost 5 bases. This CDR3 region has 16 residues. Here the CDR3 DNA reads TGTGCCAGCAGCTCGCTGACTAGCGGGGAGGGGGAGACCCAGTACTTC. This codes for CASSSLTSGEGETQYF.

The rearrangement joins TRBV20-1 to TRBJ1-2; possible D gene TRBD1, 6 bases. The germline V and J ends were trimmed by 0 bases and 5 bases, with 13 bases remaining between them. The CDR3 length is 14 residues. The V gene's germline CDR1 is DFQATT and CDR2 SNEGSKA (reference sequence). The CDR3 nucleotides read TGCAGTGCTAGAGATCACCGGGACATATATGGCTACACCTTC. Protein sequence: CSARDHRDIYGYTF.

The gene calls are TRBV4-3 and TRBJ1-4, with a weak D call TRBD1 (5 bases). In germline, CDR1 is LGHNA, CDR2 YSLEER. The V end lost 3 bases, the J end lost 6 bases, and 17 bases lay between the germline ends. CDR3 length: 16 amino acids. The CDR3 nucleotides are TGCGCCAGCAGCCAGTGGGGAGGACAAGGGGATGAAAAACTGTTTTTT. Protein sequence: CASSQWGGQGDEKLFF.

The chain couples TRBV25-1 to TRBJ2-5; possible D gene TRBD1, 5 bases. The J call may not be correct, given that the DNA end is closer to TRBJ2-7. Per germline, CDR1 MGHDK and CDR2 SYGVNS. This CDR3 has 13 residues. DNA of the CDR3: TGTGCCAGCAGCGCGGACACTTTCTACGAGCAGTACTTC. Translating it yields CASSADTFYEQYF.

This clonotype was seen a handful of times. The V and J genes are TRBV29-1 and TRBJ2-1; no definite D call. The end of the DNA aligns better with TRBJ2-7, so the J call may be wrong. This CDR3 has 12 residues. Germline CDR1 and CDR2: SQVTM and ANQGSEA. The CDR3 bases are TGCAGCGTTGAGGGCGGTTTATACGAGCAGTACTTC. Translated, it gives CSVEGGLYEQYF.

The chain combines TRBV27 with TRBJ2-5; possibly TRBD1 for D (6 bases). The J call may be wrong; the DNA end is better matched by TRBJ2-1. This CDR3 has 12 amino acids. The V gene's germline CDR1 is MNHEY and CDR2 SMNVEV (reference sequence). The CDR3 region is CASSAPGRGQFF. The CDR3 nucleotides read TGTGCCAGCAGTGCCCCGGGCAGGGGACAGTTCTTC.

The rearrangement uses TRBV7-3 and TRBJ1-2; possible D gene TRBD1, 5 bases. Trimming took off 5 bases at V and 5 bases at J, with 18 bases between the two ends. CDR3 length: 15 amino acids. CDR1 is SGHTA and CDR2 is FQGTGA in the germline V gene. CDR3 nucleotides: TGTGCCAGCAGCCTGCTTGGAGGGGACGTGTATGGCTACACCTTC. Its protein is CASSLLGGDVYGYTF.

This clonotype was recorded a few times. The junction shows a germline mismatch at one end, possibly a read error. The chain links TRBV7-7 to TRBJ2-2, with D perhaps TRBD2 (5 bases). The CDR3 is 14 amino acids. The germline V gene has CDR1 SSHAT and CDR2 FNYEAQ (reference sequence). CDR3 DNA: TGTGCTAGCAGCTTAGTCAGAAACACCGGGGAGCTGTCTTTT. Protein sequence: CASSLVRNTGELSF. Full variable domain (missing parts from reference TRBV7-7 and TRBJ2-2): GAGVSQSPRYKVTKRGQDVTLRCDPISSHATLYWYQQALGQGPEFLTYFNYEAQPDKSGLPSDRFSAERPEGSISTLTIQRTEQRDSAMYRCASSLVRNTGELSFGEGSRLTVL.

V is TRBV20-1 and J is TRBJ2-4; TRBD2 matches at 8 bases. This CDR3 is built from 13 residues. From germline, CDR1 is DFQATT and CDR2 SNEGSKA (reference sequence). V gave up 3 bases and J gave up 4 bases; unmatched junction bases: 2. The CDR3 reads CSASLAGKNIQYF. The CDR3 nucleotides are TGCAGTGCTAGTTTAGCGGGGAAAAACATTCAGTACTTC.

This clonotype was counted between two and nine times. This chain uses TRBV7-2 with TRBJ2-5; D perhaps matches TRBD2 (5 bases). Germline V gene sequence: CDR1 SGHTA, CDR2 FQGNSA. The CDR3 contains 13 residues. Trimming took off 3 bases at V and 11 bases at J, with 16 bases between the two ends. Written as DNA, the CDR3 is TGTGCCAGCAGCTTCGCGGGCGGATACGGGCAGTACTTC. Amino acid sequence: CASSFAGGYGQYF.

The rearrangement joins TRBV20-1 to TRBJ2-4, with D perhaps TRBD2 (6 bases). CDR1 and CDR2 from the germline V gene are DFQATT and SNEGSKA (reference sequence). The V gene lost 0 bases and the J gene lost 7 bases, with 19 bases spanning the gap. The CDR3 totals 16 residues. The DNA for the CDR3 is TGCAGTGCTAGAGATTTGGGACGGGGGTCCCGGAACATTCAGTACTTC. It specifies CSARDLGRGSRNIQYF.

A few counts support this clonotype. The chain recombines TRBV20-1 with TRBJ1-3; the D is unclear. CDR3 length: 12 residues. Germline CDR1 DFQATT, CDR2 SNEGSKA (reference sequence). The CDR3 here is CSWRGTGNTIYF. In DNA, the CDR3 is TGCAGCTGGCGGGGAACGGGAAACACCATATATTTT.

The chain has TRBV5-6 and TRBJ1-4; D uncertain. Germline loops: CDR1 SGHDT, CDR2 YYEEEE. The germline V and J ends were trimmed by 2 bases and 4 bases, with 15 bases remaining between them. This CDR3 region has 16 residues. The CDR3 here is CASSFSRQPVNEKLFF. As DNA, the CDR3 is TGTGCCAGCAGCTTCTCCCGGCAGCCAGTTAATGAAAAACTGTTTTTT. Looking up the rest from reference TRBV5-6 and TRBJ1-4 gives the full variable domain: DAGVTQSPTHLIKTRGQQVTLRCSPKSGHDTVSWYQQALGQGPQFIFQYYEEEERQRGNFPDRFSGHQFPNYSSELNVNALLLGDSALYLCASSFSRQPVNEKLFFGSGTQLSVL.

This sequence joins TRBV7-9 and TRBJ1-2; no clear D. The V end was cut by 6 bases, the J end by 8 bases, with 13 bases between. This CDR3 has 12 amino acids. Germline-derived CDR1 and CDR2 are SEHNR and FQNEAQ (reference sequence). CDR3: CASSFGLHGYTF. Written as DNA, the CDR3 is TGTGCCAGCAGTTTTGGGTTGCACGGCTACACCTTC.

This clonotype was counted only a few times. This rearrangement joins TRBV6-2 or TRBV6-3 to TRBJ2-5; D assignment may be TRBD1 or TRBD2 (5 bases each). The J call may be wrong; the DNA end is better matched by TRBJ2-7. The CDR3 totals 15 residues. The germline CDR1 and CDR2 sequences are MNHEY and SVGEGT. CDR3 DNA: TGTGCCAGCAGTTACGGGGACGTAGACTCCTACGAGCAGTACTTC. As protein: CASSYGDVDSYEQYF.

The rearrangement uses TRBV5-6 and TRBJ2-5; TRBD1 might be the D (6 bases). Per the germline V gene, CDR1 is SGHDT and CDR2 is YYEEEE. The CDR3 contains 14 residues. The V end lost 4 bases, the J end lost 7 bases, and 17 bases lay between the germline ends. The CDR3 reads CASSPPGHPWTQYF. CDR3 DNA sequence: TGTGCCAGCAGCCCCCCGGGACACCCATGGACCCAGTACTTC.